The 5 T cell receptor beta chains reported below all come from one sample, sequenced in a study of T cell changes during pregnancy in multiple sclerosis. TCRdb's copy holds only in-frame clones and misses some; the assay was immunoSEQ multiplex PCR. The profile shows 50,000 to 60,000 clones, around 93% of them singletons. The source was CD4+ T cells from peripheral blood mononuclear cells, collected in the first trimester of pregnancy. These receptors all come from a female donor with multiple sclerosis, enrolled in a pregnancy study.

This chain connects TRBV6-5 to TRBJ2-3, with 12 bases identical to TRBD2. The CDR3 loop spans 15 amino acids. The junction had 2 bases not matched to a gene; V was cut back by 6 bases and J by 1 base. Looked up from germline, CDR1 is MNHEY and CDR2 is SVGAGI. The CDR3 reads CASRLAGGRTDTQYF. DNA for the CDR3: TGTGCCAGCAGACTAGCGGGGGGCCGCACAGATACGCAGTATTTT.

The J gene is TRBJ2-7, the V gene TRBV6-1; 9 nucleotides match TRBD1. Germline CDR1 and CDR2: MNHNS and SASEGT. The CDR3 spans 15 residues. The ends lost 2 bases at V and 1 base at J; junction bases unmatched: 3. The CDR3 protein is CASSESGTGSYEQYF. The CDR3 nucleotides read TGTGCCAGCAGTGAAAGTGGGACAGGGTCCTACGAGCAGTACTTC.

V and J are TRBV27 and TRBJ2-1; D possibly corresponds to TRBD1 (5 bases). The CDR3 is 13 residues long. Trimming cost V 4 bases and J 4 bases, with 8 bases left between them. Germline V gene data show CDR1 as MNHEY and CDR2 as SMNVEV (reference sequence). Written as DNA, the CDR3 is TGTGCCAGCAGTTCAGGGATATACAATGAGCAGTTCTTC. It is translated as CASSSGIYNEQFF.

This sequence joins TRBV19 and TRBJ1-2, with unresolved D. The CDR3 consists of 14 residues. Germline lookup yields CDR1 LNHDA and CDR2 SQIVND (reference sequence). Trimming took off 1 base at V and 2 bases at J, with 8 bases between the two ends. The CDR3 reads CASSIAAGNYGYTF. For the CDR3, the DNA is TGTGCCAGTAGTATAGCAGCGGGCAACTATGGCTACACCTTC.

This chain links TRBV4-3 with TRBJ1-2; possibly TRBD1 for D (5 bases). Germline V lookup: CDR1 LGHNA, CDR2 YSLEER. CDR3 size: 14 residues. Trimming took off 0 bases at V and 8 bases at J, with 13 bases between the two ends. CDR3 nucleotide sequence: TGCGCCAGCAGCCAAGACGACAGTCGTGGGGGCTACACCTTC. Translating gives CASSQDDSRGGYTF.